Following are 8 T cell receptor beta chains from one sample sequenced in a study of response to subunit inactivated influenza vaccine. TCRdb analysed the RT-PCR reads with MiXCR anew, one entry per CDR3 protein. The data hold 860,000 or so distinct CDR3 sequences, with approximately 21% observed a single time. Specimen: PBMCs from blood, collected around 5 days after vaccination. The receptors were gathered from a man aged 45-65 years who received an inactivated influenza vaccine.

This chain connects TRBV7-2 to TRBJ1-6; 9 bases match TRBD1. The CDR3 loop spans 16 amino acids. Germline CDR1 SGHTA, CDR2 FQGNSA. After removal of 0 bases from V and 9 bases from J, the junction contained 6 bases not matched to a gene. As DNA, the CDR3 is TGTGCCAGCAGCTTAGCGCCGACAGGGGGAGGTTCACCCCTCCACTTT. Translating gives CASSLAPTGGGSPLHF.

Only a few counts were recorded for this clonotype. The CDR3 DNA is TGTGCCACCAAGTCCGGGAGTCGGAACACCGGGGAGCTGTTTTTT. Protein: CATKSGSRNTGELFF. The chain recombines TRBV11-1 with TRBJ2-2, with a tentative D call TRBD2 (6 bases). The CDR3 spans 15 residues. V was clipped by 10 bases and J by 1 base, with 16 bases between them. Germline CDR1 reads SGHAT; CDR2 reads FQDESV (reference sequence).

V usage is TRBV7-6 and J usage is TRBJ2-5, with D possibly called TRBD1 or TRBD2 (5 bases each). The germline gives CDR1 SGHVS, CDR2 FNYEAQ. This CDR3 comprises 16 residues. The germline V and J ends were trimmed by 3 bases and 5 bases, with 19 bases remaining between them. The CDR3 sequence is CASSFSSRGRTETQYF. The CDR3 DNA sequence: TGTGCCAGCAGCTTTTCCTCCCGGGGCCGAACGGAGACCCAGTACTTC.

Only a few counts were recorded for this clonotype. This chain uses TRBV2 with TRBJ2-2; TRBD1 might be the D (5 bases). Germline CDR1 reads SNHLY; CDR2 reads FYNNEI. The ends were cut back, 6 bases at V and 6 bases at J, with 11 bases in the middle. The CDR3 has 13 residues. The CDR3 loop is CASRVQGAGELFF. In DNA, the CDR3 is TGTGCCAGCAGGGTTCAGGGTGCCGGGGAGCTGTTTTTT. Full variable domain (outside the CDR3, taken from reference TRBV2 and TRBJ2-2): EPEVTQTPSHQVTQMGQEVILRCVPISNHLYFYWYRQILGQKVEFLVSFYNNEISEKSEIFDDQFSVERPDGSNFTLKIRSTKLEDSAMYFCASRVQGAGELFFGEGSRLTVL.

The V gene is TRBV30, the J gene TRBJ1-4, with D possibly matching TRBD1 (5 bases). Germline loops: CDR1 GTSNPN, CDR2 SVGIG (reference sequence). The length of the CDR3 is 12 residues. The V end was cut by 3 bases, the J end by 10 bases, with 12 bases between. The CDR3 DNA reads as TGTGCCTGGAGCCTCGGGACTCTAAAACTGTTTTTT. Amino acid sequence: CAWSLGTLKLFF.

This chain uses TRBV28 with TRBJ2-5; the D gene is possibly TRBD2 (5 bases). Germline lookup yields CDR1 MDHEN and CDR2 SYDVKM. There are 15 residues in the CDR3. Trimming pared 3 bases from V and 4 bases from J, leaving 15 bases between. The CDR3 coding sequence is TGTGCCAGCAGTTTCTCGGGGAGACCCTTAGAGACCCAGTACTTC. Translation gives CASSFSGRPLETQYF.

A few counts support this clonotype. The chain links TRBV28 to TRBJ2-7, with D perhaps matching TRBD2 (6 bases). V was trimmed by 7 bases and J by 5 bases, leaving 18 bases between them. This CDR3 has 14 amino acids. In germline, CDR1 is MDHEN, CDR2 SYDVKM. The DNA for the CDR3 is TGTGCCAGCACAGTTCCCCCGGAGGGGAACGAGCAGTACTTC. Residues: CASTVPPEGNEQYF. The variable domain in full, completed from reference TRBV28 and TRBJ2-7, reads DVKVTQSSRYLVKRTGEKVFLECVQDMDHENMFWYRQDPGLGLRLIYFSYDVKMKEKGDIPEGYSVSREKKERFSLILESASTNQTSMYLCASTVPPEGNEQYFGPGTRLTVT.

The chain carries TRBV9 and TRBJ2-1; TRBD2 matches 9 bases. CDR3 length: 18 residues. Germline CDR1 SGDLS, CDR2 YYNGEE. The V and J ends lost 0 bases and 4 bases, in that order; junction bases with no gene match: 11. CDR3 sequence: CASSVDRSGLAKYNEQFF. The DNA of the CDR3 is TGTGCCAGCAGCGTAGACCGGTCAGGACTAGCGAAATACAATGAGCAGTTCTTC.